The clone carrying this TCR beta chain was seen just once. The V end was cut by 6 bases, the J end by 9 bases, with 18 bases between. The CDR3 is 14 residues long. Germline V gene sequence: CDR1 SGHVS, CDR2 FQNEAQ. The sample comes from a study of blood T cell repertoires in COVID-19. Symptom resolution, clearance, or two negative PCRs marked donors in Cohort 3 as recovered. Using immunoSEQ multiplex PCR, the repertoire was profiled, and TCRdb retains in-frame clones only, with some absent. The sample gives 430,000 or so clones, 88% of which show up once; 1.5% to 2% is in the top ten. The source is a woman aged 40 to 50 who had recovered from COVID-19. The sample consisted of PBMCs or T cells enriched from blood (not recorded which). The chain couples TRBV7-8 to TRBJ2-1, with D possibly matching TRBD2 (5 bases). DNA for the CDR3: TGTGCCAGCAGTAAAAGTCGGACGGGAAGTGAGCAGTTCTTC. Amino acids: CASSKSRTGSEQFF. Drawing the rest from reference TRBV7-8 and TRBJ2-1, the complete variable domain is GAGVSQSPRYKVAKRGQDVALRCDPISGHVSLFWYQQALGQGPEFLTYFQNEAQLDKSGLPSDRFFAERPEGSVSTLKIQRTQQEDSAVYLCASSKSRTGSEQFFGPGTRLTVL.